Each of the 5 T cell receptor beta chains below was sequenced from the same sample in a study of T cell responses to AZD1222 COVID-19 vaccine. Sequencing used immunoSEQ multiplex PCR; TCRdb keeps in-frame clones, though not all of them. The sample shows some 150,000 clones, about nine tenths of them seen only once. This sample comprised peripheral blood, obtained on day 0 of AZD1222 vaccination. These receptors were obtained from an adult in good health.

V is TRBV6-2 or TRBV6-3 and J is TRBJ2-3; 9 positions agree with TRBD1. The CDR3 is made up of 16 amino acids. V dropped 5 bases and J dropped 2; count of bases not matched to a gene: 8. The germline CDR1 and CDR2 sequences are MNHEY and SVGEGT. DNA for the CDR3: TGTGCCAGCAGTCGTCGGGACAGGGCTTTCACAGATACGCAGTATTTT. Translated: CASSRRDRAFTDTQYF.

The V call is TRBV18, the J call TRBJ2-4; a possible D gene is TRBD1 (6 bases). Trimming cost V 3 bases and J 0 bases, with 12 bases left between them. The CDR3 has 16 amino acids. CDR1 KGHSH and CDR2 LQKENI come from the germline V gene. The CDR3 spells CASSPRQDTAKNIQYF. Written as DNA, the CDR3 is TGTGCCAGCTCACCTCGACAGGATACAGCCAAAAACATTCAGTACTTC. Looking up the rest from reference TRBV18 and TRBJ2-4 gives the full variable domain: NAGVMQNPRHLVRRRGQEARLRCSPMKGHSHVYWYRQLPEEGLKFMVYLQKENIIDESGMPKERFSAEFPKEGPSILRIQQVVRGDSAAYFCASSPRQDTAKNIQYFGAGTRLSVL.

J is TRBJ2-7 and V is TRBV28, with D unclear. The CDR3 consists of 14 residues. V lost 3 bases, J lost 6 bases, and 15 bases lay in between. CDR1 is MDHEN and CDR2 is SYDVKM in the germline V gene. Here the CDR3 DNA reads TGTGCCAGCAGTTTTCAGACCCCCTCGATCGAGCAGTACTTC. It translates to CASSFQTPSIEQYF.

The chain links TRBV28 to TRBJ2-7; TRBD2 matches at 7 bases. J gave up 2 bases and V 2 bases, and 6 bases lay outside the gene matches. Germline V lookup: CDR1 MDHEN, CDR2 SYDVKM. The CDR3 has 15 amino acids. CDR3 region: CASSLEVAGTYEQYF. The CDR3 DNA is TGTGCCAGCAGTTTAGAGGTAGCGGGTACCTACGAGCAGTACTTC.

The chain has TRBV27 and TRBJ1-2; 10 nucleotides agree with TRBD1. The junction had 8 bases not matched to a gene; V was cut back by 2 bases and J by 5 bases. Germline V CDR1 and CDR2: MNHEY, SMNVEV (reference sequence). The CDR3 extends over 16 amino acids. The CDR3 bases are TGTGCCAGCAGTTTAAGGGGGACAGGGGTTCGGTATGGCTACACCTTC. Translated: CASSLRGTGVRYGYTF.